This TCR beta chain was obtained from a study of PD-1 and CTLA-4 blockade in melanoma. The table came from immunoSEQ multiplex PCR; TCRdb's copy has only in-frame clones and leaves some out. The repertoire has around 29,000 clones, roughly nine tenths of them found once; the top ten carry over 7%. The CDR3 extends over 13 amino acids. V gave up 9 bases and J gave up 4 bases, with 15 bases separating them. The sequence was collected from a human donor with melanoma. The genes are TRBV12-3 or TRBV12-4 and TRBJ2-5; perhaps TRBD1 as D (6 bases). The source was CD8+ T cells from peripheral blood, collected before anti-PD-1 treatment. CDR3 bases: TGTGCCAGTCTACTGGGGGCTGGAGAGACCCAGTACTTC. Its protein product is CASLLGAGETQYF.